What follows are 8 T cell receptor beta chains derived from one specimen sequenced in a study of vaccination and CD4 T cells after COVID-19 (dated by TCRdb to the early 2020s). The treatment or condition label here, explained by the study, means: approximately 9-day PBMC culture with coronavirus spike peptide pools or control peptides (ViraFEST assay). Their antigens are not known. Libraries came from PCR. The sample was run on an Illumina iSeq 100. At the Johns Hopkins FTIC core, DNA from the cultured CD4+ T cells underwent TCR sequencing with the Oncomine TCR Beta short-read assay. TCRdb cleaned the public reads at Q25 with fastp, built clones with MiXCR and kept in-frame beta chains. Each entry merges the rows of one CDR3 protein and shows their most common DNA and genes. The sample has fewer than 2,000 distinct CDR3 sequences on record, approximately 70% of them singletons. The ten largest clones capture 35% to 45% of the sample.

Here the sequenced sample was CD4+ T cells from blood, cultured in vitro, taken after SARS-CoV-2 vaccination. These receptors came from a human donor who had recovered from COVID-19.

The V call is TRBV5-1, the J call TRBJ2-5; D might be TRBD2 (6 bases). This CDR3 contains 14 residues. With 0 bases removed from V and 4 bases from J, the gap between germline ends came to 10 bases. The germline V gene has CDR1 SGHRS and CDR2 YFSETQ. CDR3 loop: CASSLGGELETQYF. The CDR3 nucleotides read TGCGCCAGCAGCTTGGGGGGGGAATTAGAGACCCAGTACTTC.

The V call is TRBV7-2, the J call TRBJ1-2; D not resolved. Deletions cut 3 bases from V and 8 bases from J, with 13 bases between. The CDR3 loop spans 13 amino acids. Germline V CDR1 and CDR2: SGHTA, FQGNSA. As DNA, the CDR3 is TGTGCCAGCAGCTTGGAAGGGTATAGCGGCTACACCTTC. This translates into CASSLEGYSGYTF. Looking up the rest from reference TRBV7-2 and TRBJ1-2 gives the full variable domain: GAGVSQSPSNKVTEKGKDVELRCDPISGHTALYWYRQSLGQGLEFLIYFQGNSAPDKSGLPSDRFSAERTGGSVSTLTIQRTQQEDSAVYLCASSLEGYSGYTFGSGTRLTVV.

The chain joins TRBV7-2 to TRBJ2-7, with D perhaps TRBD1 (6 bases). There are 16 residues in the CDR3. Germline loops: CDR1 SGHTA, CDR2 FQGNSA. Trimming took 2 bases from V and 1 from J, leaving 15 bases between them. The CDR3 reads CASSLSGAPYSYEQYF. CDR3 DNA sequence: TGTGCCAGCAGCTTATCAGGGGCCCCGTATTCCTACGAGCAGTACTTC.

The chain links TRBV15 to TRBJ2-7; D unresolved. The germline V and J ends were trimmed by 0 bases and 4 bases, with 13 bases remaining between them. Germline values: CDR1 LNHNV, CDR2 YYDKDF (reference sequence). The CDR3 is made up of 15 amino acids. The CDR3 region is CATSRDSQASYEQYF. The DNA for the CDR3 is TGTGCCACCAGCAGAGATAGTCAGGCTTCTTACGAGCAGTACTTC.

In this sample, this clonotype turned up a few times. The chain couples TRBV20-1 to TRBJ2-5; TRBD1 aligns across 9 bases. The CDR3 spans 15 residues. V lost 3 bases, J lost 3 bases, and 8 bases stayed unmatched. The V gene's germline CDR1 is DFQATT and CDR2 SNEGSKA (reference sequence). The CDR3 loop is CSASTGTGSEETQYF. For the CDR3, the DNA is TGCAGTGCTAGTACCGGGACAGGGTCGGAAGAGACCCAGTACTTC.

The genes are TRBV10-3 and TRBJ1-2; 9 nucleotides line up with TRBD1. The CDR3 extends over 16 amino acids. Unmatched junction bases numbered 9, after V lost 5 bases and J lost 2 bases. The germline CDR1 and CDR2 sequences are ENHRY and SYGVKD. The CDR3, as DNA: TGTGCCATCAGTCCCGGGACAGGGAAGGGGAACTATGGCTACACCTTC. This translates into CAISPGTGKGNYGYTF.

The V call is TRBV4-1, the J call TRBJ2-2, with D possibly being TRBD2 (5 bases). Trimming shortened V by 0 bases and J by 3 bases, and 11 bases separated the two germline ends. CDR3 length equals 16 residues. In germline, CDR1 is MGHRA, CDR2 YSYEKL. The CDR3 reads CASSQDLGADTGELFF. The CDR3 DNA follows: TGCGCCAGCAGCCAAGATCTGGGAGCGGACACCGGGGAGCTGTTTTTT.

This clonotype occurred a few times. The junction departs from germline at one end; a sequencing error may be responsible. The chain couples TRBV7-7 to TRBJ2-1; D is possibly TRBD1 (5 bases). This CDR3 is 15 amino acids long. Germline loops: CDR1 SSHAT, CDR2 FNYEAQ (reference sequence). The CDR3 nucleotides are TGTGCTAGCAGCTTGGCGGACGCAGGGATCGGTGAGCAGTTCTTC. It encodes CASSLADAGIGEQFF.